One sample yielded the 10 T cell receptor beta chains listed below, sequenced in a study of beta chain features in type 1 diabetes. Whole-study findings and limits: Type 1 diabetes patients had TCRB CDR3s that were shorter (moderately but significantly so) in all four CD4+ subsets.

Sequencing targeted expressed TCRB transcripts, as all isolated RNA had been reverse transcribed. Assay: immunoSEQ multiplex PCR; the TCRdb copy retains only in-frame clones and omits some. The repertoire holds over 300,000 clones, with approximately 9.9% as singletons. The antigens for these receptors are not known. The sequencing input was central memory CD4+ T cells from blood. The receptors stem from a man aged 30 to 39 with type 1 diabetes.

The genes are TRBV21-1 and TRBJ1-1. TRBV21-1 is a known pseudogene. CDR3 size: 13 residues. The DNA for the CDR3 is TGTGCCAGAAGGTCTGAAAAAAACACTGAAGCTTTCTTT. Translation: CARRSEKNTEAFF.

The table lists this clone with a few counts. The sample contains more than one DNA sequence encoding this CDR3. V usage is TRBV11-2 and J usage is TRBJ1-5; D perhaps matches TRBD1 (5 bases). The germline V gene encodes CDR1 SGHAT and CDR2 FQNNGV. The CDR3 runs to 13 residues. Trimming shortened V by 2 bases and J by 5 bases, and 7 bases separated the two germline ends. The CDR3 coding sequence is TGTGCCAGCAGCTTACAGGGCGATCAGCCCCAGCATTTT. Protein: CASSLQGDQPQHF.

Comment on this clone: An end of the junction differs from the germline gene, which may be a read error. The chain couples TRBV7-2 to TRBJ2-1; D possibly corresponds to TRBD2 (7 bases). The CDR3 sequence is 18 residues long. The germline V gene has CDR1 SGHTA and CDR2 FQGNSA. CDR3 amino acids: CASSPASSGEGPGNEQFF. The DNA for the CDR3 is TGCGCCAGCAGCCCCGCAAGCTCAGGGGAGGGGCCCGGCAATGAGCAGTTCTTC.

This clone occurred many times. This sequence joins TRBV11-3 and TRBJ2-1; 7 nucleotides align to TRBD2. The length of the CDR3 is 12 residues. Germline loops: CDR1 SGHNT, CDR2 YENEEA. The trim removed 5 bases at V and 10 bases at J, leaving 5 bases unmatched. CDR3 nucleotides: TGTGCCAGCAGCGGGCGGGGGAACGAGCAGTTCTTC. Translating it yields CASSGRGNEQFF.

In its sample, this clone was seen a few times. This sequence joins TRBV11-2 and TRBJ2-3; D remains ambiguous. The V end was cut by 5 bases, the J end by 8 bases, with 11 bases between. The germline gives CDR1 SGHAT, CDR2 FQNNGV. CDR3 length: 12 amino acids. DNA of the CDR3: TGTGCCAGCAGCCGGAAGTTGGGTACGCAGTATTTT. Translated, it gives CASSRKLGTQYF.

This clone came up many times. The chain is built from TRBV15 and TRBJ2-3; possibly TRBD1 or TRBD2 for D (5 bases each). Trimming shortened V by 4 bases and J by 4 bases, and 15 bases separated the two germline ends. The CDR3 extends over 15 amino acids. CDR1 and CDR2 (germline): LNHNV, YYDKDF (reference sequence). As DNA, the CDR3 is TGTGCCACCAGCACCGCAGTGGGACCCGCAGATACGCAGTATTTT. Its translation: CATSTAVGPADTQYF.

This clone was counted a few times. The chain couples TRBV28 to TRBJ1-6; 10 bases fit TRBD1. CDR3 size: 14 residues. Germline V gene data show CDR1 as MDHEN and CDR2 as SYDVKM. V was clipped by 3 bases and J by 10 bases; unmatched bases: 3. The CDR3, as DNA: TGTGCCAGCAGTTTCGGGACAGGGGTCTCACCCCTCCACTTT. This gives the protein CASSFGTGVSPLHF.

This clone turned up a few times. V is TRBV30 and J is TRBJ1-2; D might be TRBD1 (5 bases). The CDR3 totals 13 residues. V lost 2 bases and J lost 4, with 11 bases in between. CDR1 and CDR2 from the germline V gene are GTSNPN and SVGIG (reference sequence). This chain's CDR3 is CAWSPGTSYGYTF. In DNA, the CDR3 is TGTGCCTGGAGTCCCGGGACTTCCTATGGCTACACCTTC. Full variable domain (rest looked up from reference TRBV30 and TRBJ1-2): SQTIHQWPATLVQPVGSPLSLECTVEGTSNPNLYWYRQAAGRGLQLLFYSVGIGQISSEVPQNLSASRPQDRQFILSSKKLLLSDSGFYLCAWSPGTSYGYTFGSGTRLTVV.

The V and J genes are TRBV29-1 and TRBJ1-4; D unresolved. This CDR3 region has 13 residues. The germline gives CDR1 SQVTM, CDR2 ANQGSEA. The germline V and J ends were trimmed by 7 bases and 7 bases, with 16 bases remaining between them. DNA of the CDR3: TGCAGCGCTGCGTACTCTGGGAGTGAAAAACTGTTTTTT. It is translated as CSAAYSGSEKLFF.

This sequence joins TRBV28 and TRBJ2-7; D is unclear. Per germline, CDR1 MDHEN and CDR2 SYDVKM. The CDR3 consists of 14 residues. Trimming took off 8 bases at V and 1 base at J, with 15 bases between the two ends. CDR3 protein: CASRWQLASYEQYF. The CDR3 DNA reads as TGTGCCAGCCGTTGGCAGTTGGCTTCCTACGAGCAGTACTTC.